The 15 T cell receptor beta chains listed next were all sequenced from one sample in a study of shared clonotypes between healthy human individuals. TCRdb keeps only in-frame clones here, not all; method: immunoSEQ multiplex PCR. The data contain 2 million to 3 million clones, just over 90% of them singletons. The sample taken for sequencing was naive CD4+ T cells sorted from blood. Subset indicated: CD45RA+ positively selected. These receptors all stem from a man between 18 and 35 years old in good health.

This rearrangement joins TRBV10-1 to TRBJ2-7; no firm D call. Germline V gene data show CDR1 as WNHNN and CDR2 as SYGVQD (reference sequence). The V end was cut by 4 bases, the J end by 7 bases, with 11 bases between. There are 12 residues in the CDR3. The CDR3 sequence: CASSVGGPEQYF. The CDR3, as DNA: TGCGCCAGCAGTGTTGGCGGCCCAGAGCAGTACTTC.

This rearrangement joins TRBV5-6 to TRBJ2-7; no firm D call. The germline V gene encodes CDR1 SGHDT and CDR2 YYEEEE. The CDR3 spans 14 residues. Trimming took off 4 bases at V and 0 bases at J, with 11 bases between the two ends. The CDR3 nucleotides read TGTGCCAGCAGCCTCTATCCCAGCTCCTACGAGCAGTACTTC. It is translated as CASSLYPSSYEQYF.

This rearrangement joins TRBV7-9 to TRBJ2-7; perhaps TRBD1 as D (6 bases). Germline V gene lookup returns CDR1 SEHNR and CDR2 FQNEAQ (reference sequence). V was pared by 2 bases and J by 3 bases, with 17 bases between. This CDR3 has 16 residues. Here the CDR3 reads CASSLLLSDSIYEQYF. The CDR3 nucleotides read TGTGCCAGCAGCTTACTATTGTCGGACAGTATCTACGAGCAGTACTTC. Combining the CDR3 with reference TRBV7-9 and TRBJ2-7 gives the whole variable domain DTGVSQNPRHKITKRGQNVTFRCDPISEHNRLYWYRQTLGQGPEFLTYFQNEAQLEKSRLLSDRFSAERPKGSFSTLEIQRTEQGDSAMYLCASSLLLSDSIYEQYFGPGTRLTVT.

The chain couples TRBV25-1 to TRBJ2-3; D is possibly TRBD1 (7 bases). Trimming took 2 bases from V and 5 from J, leaving 17 bases between them. The CDR3 consists of 16 residues. The germline gives CDR1 MGHDK, CDR2 SYGVNS. The DNA of the CDR3 is TGTGCCAGCAGTGAAGGAGGGGGCCGTCGGGTAGATACGCAGTATTTT. This gives the protein CASSEGGGRRVDTQYF.

J is TRBJ2-5 and V is TRBV9; the D call may be TRBD1 or TRBD2 (5 bases each). V was pared by 4 bases and J by 4 bases, with 20 bases between. CDR3 size: 16 residues. From germline, CDR1 is SGDLS and CDR2 YYNGEE. CDR3 loop: CASSPLGAAKGETQYF. CDR3 DNA: TGTGCCAGCAGCCCCCTCGGGGCCGCCAAGGGAGAGACCCAGTACTTC.

This chain joins TRBV5-6 and TRBJ1-1; D is uncertain. Trimming pared 4 bases from V and 6 bases from J, leaving 16 bases between. Germline V gene data show CDR1 as SGHDT and CDR2 as YYEEEE. The CDR3 extends over 14 amino acids. This CDR3 is CASSLGGFFPEAFF. The DNA of the CDR3 is TGTGCCAGCAGCCTGGGTGGGTTCTTCCCTGAAGCTTTCTTT.

Turning to this clone: Germline is not matched at one junction end, which may reflect a read error. The V call is TRBV7-2, the J call TRBJ2-1, with a possible D match to TRBD2 (6 bases). The CDR3 has 13 residues. The germline gives CDR1 SGHTA, CDR2 FQGNSA. DNA for the CDR3: TGTGCCAGCAGCTTAGACCCTAGCGCTCTGGGTATCTTC. Protein sequence: CASSLDPSALGIF. The full variable domain, its missing parts supplied by reference TRBV7-2 and TRBJ2-1, is GAGVSQSPSNKVTEKGKDVELRCDPISGHTALYWYRQSLGQGLEFLIYFQGNSAPDKSGLPSDRFSAERTGGSVSTLTIQRTQQEDSAVYLCASSLDPSALGIFGPGTRLTVL.

The CDR3 region is CASSKRTSTVEQYF. In DNA form, the CDR3 reads TGTGCCAGCAGCAAAAGGACTAGCACCGTCGAGCAGTACTTC. The V and J genes are TRBV14 and TRBJ2-7; 8 bases are a match to TRBD2. This CDR3 spans 14 amino acids. Germline V gene sequence: CDR1 SGHDN, CDR2 FVKESK. V was clipped by 5 bases and J by 6 bases; unmatched bases: 9.

The rearrangement links TRBV21-1 to TRBJ1-5; the table's D call, TRBD1, has no DNA check behind it. TRBV21-1 is flagged as a pseudogene. The CDR3 has 17 residues. The CDR3 region has the DNA TGTGCCAGCAGCAAACCTCGGAAAGGGGGCTGCAATCAGCCCCAGCATTTT. Translated: CASSKPRKGGCNQPQHF.

The chain has TRBV11-2 and TRBJ2-3, with a possible D match to TRBD2 (6 bases). This CDR3 has 16 amino acids. V was shortened by 5 bases and J by 2 bases, with 17 bases between the two germline ends. In germline, CDR1 is SGHAT, CDR2 FQNNGV. The CDR3 nucleotides read TGTGCCAGCAGCCGAAAGGATAGCGGCCACACAGATACGCAGTATTTT. It yields the protein CASSRKDSGHTDTQYF.

The chain combines TRBV6-1 with TRBJ2-7; 10 bases are a match to TRBD1. V gave up 9 bases and J gave up 4 bases; unmatched junction bases: 6. Germline CDR1 and CDR2: MNHNS and SASEGT. The length of the CDR3 is 13 residues. In DNA, the CDR3 is TGTGCCAGTACCGGGACAGGGGTATACGAGCAGTACTTC. Translating gives CASTGTGVYEQYF.

The rearrangement links TRBV6-4 to TRBJ1-5; 8 nucleotides match TRBD1. CDR1 and CDR2 (germline): MRHNA, SNTAGT. This CDR3 is built from 17 residues. V dropped 6 bases and J dropped 3; count of bases not matched to a gene: 13. The CDR3 bases are TGTGCCAGCAGCGACCCTAGACAGGGGTCCCCCAATCAGCCCCAGCATTTT. This encodes CASSDPRQGSPNQPQHF.

As for this clone: This CDR3 is also generated by other DNA sequences in the sample. This rearrangement joins TRBV9 to TRBJ2-1; unclear D gene. Germline CDR1 reads SGDLS; CDR2 reads YYNGEE. CDR3 length: 12 amino acids. V lost 0 bases and J 7 bases, leaving 5 bases between the germline ends. The chain's CDR3 is CASSVVENEQFF. DNA for the CDR3: TGTGCCAGCAGCGTAGTTGAGAATGAGCAGTTCTTC.

The V gene is TRBV4-1, the J gene TRBJ2-3; 11 nucleotides align to TRBD2. V trimming: 0 bases; J trimming: 3 bases; junction bases outside the gene matches: 5. The germline V gene encodes CDR1 MGHRA and CDR2 YSYEKL. The CDR3 runs to 17 residues. In DNA form, the CDR3 reads TGCGCCAGCAGCCAAGATTGGCTAGCGGGAGGTACAGATACGCAGTATTTT. Amino acids: CASSQDWLAGGTDTQYF.

On this clone: Other DNA sequences in the sample encode the same CDR3. The chain is built from TRBV7-9 and TRBJ1-1, with TRBD1 matching over 9 bases. J gave up 4 bases and V 5 bases, and 2 bases lay outside the gene matches. The CDR3 sequence is 13 residues long. The germline V gene has CDR1 SEHNR and CDR2 FQNEAQ (reference sequence). This CDR3 is CASSRQGGTEAFF. DNA of the CDR3: TGTGCCAGCAGCCGACAGGGGGGCACTGAAGCTTTCTTT.